What follows are 21 T cell receptor beta chains derived from one specimen sequenced in a study of beta chain features in type 1 diabetes. Study-wide results and caveats: TCRB CDR3 length was moderately but significantly reduced in all four CD4+ subsets of Type 1 diabetes patients.

These TCRs' antigens remain unknown. The whole isolated RNA underwent reverse transcription, so sequencing captured expressed TCRB transcripts. Libraries were prepared by immunoSEQ multiplex PCR; TCRdb keeps only in-frame clonotypes and omits some of them. Of a few hundred thousand clones in the sample, more than 15% were seen once. The sample taken for sequencing was naive CD4+ T cells from blood. The receptors come from a man younger than 45 with type 1 diabetes.

This clone has just a few counts. The chain combines TRBV10-3 with TRBJ2-1; TRBD2 aligns across 10 bases. The CDR3 consists of 17 residues. The trim removed 6 bases at V and 0 bases at J, leaving 8 bases unmatched. The germline V gene has CDR1 ENHRY and CDR2 SYGVKD. CDR3 bases: TGTGCCATCAGCCAGGGGGCTAGCGGGAGCTCCTACAATGAGCAGTTCTTC. Amino acids: CAISQGASGSSYNEQFF.

This clone has more than one count but fewer than ten. The J gene is TRBJ2-5, the V gene TRBV28, with 9 bases aligning to TRBD2. V trimming: 3 bases; J trimming: 2 bases; junction bases outside the gene matches: 13. The germline CDR1 and CDR2 sequences are MDHEN and SYDVKM. This CDR3 has 18 amino acids. In DNA form, the CDR3 reads TGTGCCAGCAGTTTTGGGGCCCCGCCCCTAGCGGGACAAGAGACCCAGTACTTC. Its protein is CASSFGAPPLAGQETQYF.

The chain uses TRBV25-1 and TRBJ2-5, with TRBD1 matching over 7 bases. CDR1 and CDR2 (germline): MGHDK, SYGVNS. With V trimmed by 4 bases and J by 2 bases, 7 bases remained unmatched. The CDR3 contains 15 residues. The CDR3, as DNA: TGTGCCAGCAGTGTTGGACTGACAGGGCAAGAGACCCAGTACTTC. It yields the protein CASSVGLTGQETQYF.

This clone was counted only a few times. The chain recombines TRBV5-4 with TRBJ2-7; 13 positions agree with TRBD2. J gave up 4 bases and V 5 bases, and 6 bases lay outside the gene matches. Germline V gives CDR1 SGHNT, CDR2 YYREEE (reference sequence). The CDR3 spans 15 residues. CDR3 bases: TGTGCCAGCAGTCCAGGGACTAGCGGGGTATACGAGCAGTACTTC. It codes for CASSPGTSGVYEQYF. Based on the CDR3 plus reference TRBV5-4 and TRBJ2-7, the full variable domain is ETGVTQSPTHLIKTRGQQVTLRCSSQSGHNTVSWYQQALGQGPQFIFQYYREEENGRGNFPPRFSGLQFPNYSSELNVNALELDDSALYLCASSPGTSGVYEQYFGPGTRLTVT.

This clone was seen only a few times. V usage is TRBV29-1 and J usage is TRBJ1-4; D is uncertain. V shed 7 bases and J shed 8 bases, with 17 bases lying between them. From germline, CDR1 is SQVTM and CDR2 ANQGSEA. The CDR3 totals 13 residues. The CDR3 nucleotides read TGCAGCGCATTCCCAGGTTCTGGGGAAAAACTGTTTTTT. Its protein product is CSAFPGSGEKLFF.

The CDR3: CASSLRGTGANVLTF. The CDR3, as DNA: TGTGCCAGCAGCCTCAGGGGAACCGGGGCCAACGTCCTGACTTTC. This rearrangement joins TRBV7-2 to TRBJ2-6; possibly TRBD1 for D (6 bases). Germline lookup yields CDR1 SGHTA and CDR2 FQGNSA. The ends were cut back, 5 bases at V and 4 bases at J, with 12 bases in the middle. The CDR3 loop spans 15 amino acids.

This clone was counted only a few times. The chain is built from TRBV9 and TRBJ2-3; D unclear. Germline assignment: CDR1 SGDLS and CDR2 YYNGEE. The ends were cut back, 2 bases at V and 2 bases at J, with 9 bases in the middle. CDR3 length: 14 residues. CDR3 bases: TGTGCCAGCAGCGTCGAGGCCCACACAGATACGCAGTATTTT. Translated: CASSVEAHTDTQYF.

The table lists this clone with a few counts. This chain joins TRBV7-9 and TRBJ1-4; maybe TRBD1 (5 bases). The CDR3 is made up of 12 amino acids. Looked up from germline, CDR1 is SEHNR and CDR2 is FQNEAQ (reference sequence). The ends were cut back, 7 bases at V and 8 bases at J, with 11 bases in the middle. The CDR3 is CASTPRGEKLFF. In DNA form, the CDR3 reads TGTGCCAGCACCCCGCGGGGGGAAAAACTGTTTTTT.

The chain uses TRBV30 and TRBJ1-3, with D uncertain. V was trimmed by 0 bases and J by 4 bases, leaving 10 bases between them. The CDR3 runs to 14 residues. Germline V gene data show CDR1 as GTSNPN and CDR2 as SVGIG (reference sequence). The CDR3 DNA follows: TGTGCCTGGAGTGTACATCCCGGGGGAAACACCATATATTTT. It codes for CAWSVHPGGNTIYF.

This clone occurred a few times. This rearrangement joins TRBV5-1 to TRBJ2-7; 12 nucleotides align to TRBD2. Trimming removed 3 bases from V and 0 bases from J; junction bases left unmatched: 4. Germline V lookup: CDR1 SGHRS, CDR2 YFSETQ. The CDR3 has 16 residues. CDR3 sequence: CASSSGTSGHSYEQYF. The CDR3 DNA sequence: TGCGCCAGCAGCTCTGGGACTAGCGGGCACTCCTACGAGCAGTACTTC.

This clone appeared a few times. The V and J genes are TRBV25-1 and TRBJ1-1; D not resolved. The CDR3 consists of 13 residues. Germline lookup yields CDR1 MGHDK and CDR2 SYGVNS. V was shortened by 1 base and J by 3 bases, with 6 bases between the two germline ends. DNA for the CDR3: TGTGCCAGCAGTGAATCTACCTACACTGAAGCTTTCTTT. It yields the protein CASSESTYTEAFF.

The sample holds a few counts of this clone. The chain joins TRBV23-1 to TRBJ2-5, with D maybe TRBD2 (5 bases). TRBV23-1 has ORF status, its function being uncertain. Trimming left V 1 base short and J 3 bases short, with 6 bases between. This CDR3 contains 13 residues. CDR3 loop: CASSQWREETQYF. The CDR3 DNA is TGCGCCAGCAGTCAATGGCGGGAAGAGACCCAGTACTTC.

The rearrangement links TRBV2 to TRBJ2-3; D is unresolved. Trimming left V 11 bases short and J 2 bases short, with 14 bases between. Germline CDR1 reads SNHLY; CDR2 reads FYNNEI. The CDR3 is 13 residues long. The CDR3 region has the DNA TGTGCCGGTGCATCTGAAAACACAGATACGCAGTATTTT. Translation: CAGASENTDTQYF.

This clone was counted between two and nine times. Here the CDR3 reads CASSLFTVEKLFF. CDR3 coding DNA: TGTGCCAGCAGCTTGTTCACGGTCGAAAAACTGTTTTTT. This rearrangement joins TRBV5-6 to TRBJ1-4; D remains unclear. The germline gives CDR1 SGHDT, CDR2 YYEEEE. Trimming pared 1 base from V and 8 bases from J, leaving 9 bases between. The CDR3 runs to 13 residues.

This clone was counted only a few times. The genes are TRBV27 and TRBJ2-5, with D hard to call. V was clipped by 3 bases and J by 3 bases, with 11 bases between them. Germline V gene lookup returns CDR1 MNHEY and CDR2 SMNVEV (reference sequence). The CDR3 covers 14 residues. The CDR3 is CASSFSRQEETQYF. CDR3 DNA: TGTGCCAGCAGTTTTTCACGGCAGGAAGAGACCCAGTACTTC.

This clone was picked up a small number of times. This sequence joins TRBV2 and TRBJ2-1; 12 bases are a match to TRBD2. Germline V gene sequence: CDR1 SNHLY, CDR2 FYNNEI. The length of the CDR3 is 14 residues. V dropped 6 bases and J dropped 8; count of bases not matched to a gene: 5. CDR3 sequence: CASSASGRVDEQFF. The CDR3 bases are TGTGCCAGCAGCGCTAGCGGGAGGGTAGATGAGCAGTTCTTC. Filled out from reference TRBV2 and TRBJ2-1, the complete variable domain reads EPEVTQTPSHQVTQMGQEVILRCVPISNHLYFYWYRQILGQKVEFLVSFYNNEISEKSEIFDDQFSVERPDGSNFTLKIRSTKLEDSAMYFCASSASGRVDEQFFGPGTRLTVL.

This clone was picked up a small number of times. The V and J genes are TRBV30 and TRBJ2-1; D ambiguous. Germline CDR1 GTSNPN, CDR2 SVGIG (reference sequence). The CDR3 runs 12 residues. Deletions cut 4 bases from V and 8 bases from J, with 12 bases between. CDR3 sequence (DNA): TGTGCCTGGATGTCCTCTCCCGATGAGCAGTTCTTC. Its protein product is CAWMSSPDEQFF.

This clone has just a few counts. The genes are TRBV30 and TRBJ2-1; 7 positions agree with TRBD2. The ends lost 0 bases at V and 4 bases at J; junction bases unmatched: 6. The CDR3 is 15 residues long. Germline loops: CDR1 GTSNPN, CDR2 SVGIG (reference sequence). CDR3 loop: CAWSVGSSGYNEQFF. The CDR3 coding sequence is TGTGCCTGGAGTGTAGGGTCTAGCGGTTACAATGAGCAGTTCTTC.

The chain combines TRBV6-1 with TRBJ1-1, with D possibly being TRBD1 (5 bases). This CDR3 spans 14 amino acids. The V gene lost 7 bases and the J gene lost 3 bases, with 15 bases spanning the gap. Germline CDR1 and CDR2: MNHNS and SASEGT. CDR3: CASIIMQGHTEAFF. In DNA form, the CDR3 reads TGTGCCAGCATTATCATGCAGGGTCACACTGAAGCTTTCTTT.

This chain joins TRBV27 and TRBJ2-6; 9 bases agree with TRBD1. The trim removed 4 bases at V and 1 base at J, leaving 11 bases unmatched. Germline loops: CDR1 MNHEY, CDR2 SMNVEV (reference sequence). CDR3 length equals 19 residues. CDR3 region: CASSSEYRGRVSGANVLTF. In DNA, the CDR3 is TGTGCCAGCAGTTCAGAGTACAGGGGGCGTGTGTCTGGGGCCAACGTCCTGACTTTC.

V usage is TRBV5-4 and J usage is TRBJ2-1; D is perhaps TRBD2 (6 bases). Germline V gene lookup returns CDR1 SGHNT and CDR2 YYREEE (reference sequence). The CDR3 extends over 15 amino acids. V lost 5 bases to trimming and J lost 4 bases, with 16 bases between them. Written as DNA, the CDR3 is TGTGCCAGCAGTCCCTCGGGAGAGGCATACAATGAGCAGTTCTTC. Translation gives CASSPSGEAYNEQFF.